The present T cell receptor beta chain was sequenced within a study of cytomegalovirus exposure and HLA in healthy donors. The junction had 7 bases not matched to a gene; V was cut back by 3 bases and J by 5 bases. CDR1 and CDR2 from the germline V gene are SGHTS and YDEGEE. The CDR3 loop spans 15 amino acids. The study ran its PCR with 60 Vbeta and 13 Jbeta primers. TCRdb's table, derived via immunoSEQ multiplex PCR, lists solely in-frame clones and lacks some. The sample contains 190,000 or so clones, approximately 85% of which appear only once. The chain couples TRBV5-8 to TRBJ1-4; TRBD1 matches 7 bases. The receptor was derived from a girl aged 5-17 years in good health and CMV-seropositive. Source material: PBMCs. As DNA, the CDR3 is TGTGCCAGCAGCTCGTCCGGCAGGGGGAATGAAAAACTGTTTTTT. Translated, it gives CASSSSGRGNEKLFF.